Reported below is one T cell receptor (beta chain). Its antigen is currently not known. This entry belongs to a study of T cells expressing NK-cell markers (dated by TCRdb to about 2020). With respect to the entire study: About 8 donors provided sorted CD3+CD56+NKG2C+, CD3+CD56+NKG2C- and CD3+CD56-NKG2C+ T-cell subsets, whose TCR beta-chain repertoires were profiled. Among the eight sequenced donors, only one was HCMV-seronegative, while the other seven were HCMV-seropositive. All eight donors whose samples were sequenced were randomly selected healthy volunteers, three of them men and five women. Sequencing of the libraries produced 2 x 150 bp reads on Illumina HiSeq 2000/2500, MiSeq or NextSeq. Study-level results and caveats: In six donors, the dominant CD3+CD56+NKG2C+ clonotypes ranked among the top 10 CD8+ clonotypes, making up about 1.0-7.5% of CD8+ T cells. Those dominant clonotypes were again the most abundant among CD3+CD56-NKG2C+ cells in four donors, at roughly 25-60.1%. Whether the expanded NKG2C-expressing T cell clones were specific for HCMV antigens was left unclear.

These reads were obtained on an Illumina HiSeq 2000. TCR beta cDNA libraries were made by 5'RACE template switching that added a universal primer site and unique molecular identifiers. cDNA synthesis was primed from the TCR beta constant segment, followed by two successive PCR amplification steps. Per the original workflow: MIGEC was used to demultiplex reads and group the reads by UMI, and MiTCR was used to assemble and quantify clonotypes. Only TCR cDNA sequences supported by at least two reads were kept to exclude erroneous sequences. The tcR package was used for downstream repertoire analysis, and clonotypes were matched across fractions by CDR3 nucleotide sequence plus V segment. VDJmatch was used to annotate antigen specificity against VDJdb, with one amino acid substitution in CDR3 allowed. Based on TCRdb reprocessing of the reads, there is one entry per CDR3 protein sequence, and DNA is missing. TCRdb, not the original authors, processed these V and J calls. This specimen's table enumerates approximately 420,000 distinct CDR3 sequences. Over 8.5% of the sample belongs to the ten largest clones.

To determine HCMV serostatus, a commercial ELISA kit was used to detect HCMV-specific IgG in serum. Ficoll density gradient centrifugation was used to isolate peripheral blood mononuclear cells from blood. According to the germline V gene, CDR1 reads SGHRS and CDR2 reads YFSETQ. The CDR3 covers 15 residues, taking in both the cysteine and the phenylalanine. No DNA sequence was recorded. Sequencing was performed on blood T cells: a sorted CD56 or NKG2C T cell subset, CD4+ or CD8+ T cells, or bulk PBMC T cells (not recorded which). The sequence was obtained from a woman between 45 and 65 years old in good health. Donor details come from another sample of the same person, matched by shared clones. The chain employs TRBV5-1 and TRBJ2-5; TCRdb's assignment of TRBD1 cannot be checked, as there is no DNA. The CDR3 protein sequence reads: CASEPEGTGGETQYF.